Following are 23 T cell receptor beta chains from one sample sequenced in a study of T cells in Graves' hyperthyroidism and ophthalmopathy. The source material, RNA transcripts, was used to amplify TCR beta CDR3 regions. The TCR CDR3 was amplified in a first-round RT-PCR using the HTBI primer set. TCRdb reprocessed the multiplex PCR reads with MiXCR, giving one entry per CDR3 protein. The sample lists under 650,000 distinct CDR3 sequences, 15% to 20% occurring once. Material: blood. Receptors were obtained from a woman in her 30s with Graves' hyperthyroidism.

The chain carries TRBV2 and TRBJ2-6; D perhaps matches TRBD1 (6 bases). Trimming left V 9 bases short and J 0 bases short, with 12 bases between. The CDR3 is 15 residues long. Germline-derived CDR1 and CDR2 are SNHLY and FYNNEI. The CDR3 nucleotides read TGTGCCAGTACGAGGGGGAGCTCTGGGGCCAACGTCCTGACTTTC. The encoded protein is CASTRGSSGANVLTF.

This clonotype showed up many times. The gene calls are TRBV7-3 and TRBJ1-1, with a weak D call TRBD1 (5 bases). V lost 1 base, J lost 4 bases, and 13 bases lay in between. The CDR3 loop spans 15 amino acids. CDR1 is SGHTA and CDR2 is FQGTGA in the germline V gene. The CDR3 protein is CASSLNVGRVTEAFF. CDR3 in DNA: TGTGCCAGCAGCTTAAACGTGGGGCGGGTCACTGAAGCTTTCTTT. Variable domain in full (rest from reference TRBV7-3 and TRBJ1-1): GAGVSQTPSNKVTEKGKYVELRCDPISGHTALYWYRQSLGQGPEFLIYFQGTGAADDSGLPNDRFFAVRPEGSVSTLKIQRTERGDSAVYLCASSLNVGRVTEAFFGQGTRLTVV.

This clonotype was recorded many times. V is TRBV2 and J is TRBJ2-1; 14 bases map to TRBD2. CDR3 length equals 17 residues. Germline lookup yields CDR1 SNHLY and CDR2 FYNNEI. Trimming at V came to 3 bases and at J to 5 bases, leaving 6 bases not matched to a gene. The chain's CDR3 is CASSDETSGRVNNEQFF. CDR3 nucleotides: TGTGCCAGCAGTGATGAGACTAGCGGGAGGGTCAACAATGAGCAGTTCTTC.

The genes are TRBV29-1 and TRBJ2-1; 10 bases map to TRBD2. Germline-derived CDR1 and CDR2 are SQVTM and ANQGSEA. V gave up 4 bases and J gave up 2 bases; unmatched junction bases: 8. The CDR3 runs to 16 residues. CDR3 sequence reads: CSVASGRNLAYNEQFF. Written as DNA, the CDR3 is TGCAGCGTTGCTAGCGGGAGAAATTTGGCCTACAATGAGCAGTTCTTC.

This clonotype was seen more than once but under ten times. V is TRBV10-1 and J is TRBJ2-3; the D gene is possibly TRBD2 (5 bases). V gave up 0 bases and J gave up 0 bases, with 10 bases separating them. The CDR3 loop spans 16 amino acids. Looked up from germline, CDR1 is WNHNN and CDR2 is SYGVQD (reference sequence). CDR3 sequence (DNA): TGCGCCAGCAGTGAGTCTGGAGGTCCAAGCACAGATACGCAGTATTTT. This translates into CASSESGGPSTDTQYF.

V is TRBV29-1 and J is TRBJ2-1; 9 nucleotides match TRBD2. The length of the CDR3 is 16 residues. Germline V gene sequence: CDR1 SQVTM, CDR2 ANQGSEA. V gave up 4 bases and J gave up 6 bases; unmatched junction bases: 13. The CDR3 DNA follows: TGCAGCGTTGTGGGGGGGATCTTACTAGCGGGCAATGAGCAGTTCTTC. This gives the protein CSVVGGILLAGNEQFF.

This clonotype was recorded many times. The rearrangement uses TRBV28 and TRBJ1-2, with D possibly TRBD1 on 5 matching bases. The CDR3 sequence is 19 residues long. Trimming cost V 4 bases and J 4 bases, with 28 bases left between them. In germline, CDR1 is MDHEN, CDR2 SYDVKM. CDR3 sequence reads: CASSSNSGTPRGYGYGYTF. The CDR3 bases are TGTGCCAGCAGTTCGAACTCCGGGACCCCCAGAGGGTACGGCTATGGCTACACCTTC.

In its sample, this clonotype was seen a few times. The junction shows a germline mismatch at one end, possibly a read error. This chain connects TRBV7-2 to TRBJ2-7, with 9 bases lining up with TRBD1. CDR3 length: 14 residues. The germline V gene has CDR1 SGHTA and CDR2 FQGNSA. The CDR3: CASSQTGGLYEQHF. Written as DNA, the CDR3 is TGTGCCAGCAGCCAGACAGGGGGGCTCTACGAGCAGCACTTC. Complete variable domain (other parts from reference TRBV7-2 and TRBJ2-7): GAGVSQSPSNKVTEKGKDVELRCDPISGHTALYWYRQSLGQGLEFLIYFQGNSAPDKSGLPSDRFSAERTGGSVSTLTIQRTQQEDSAVYLCASSQTGGLYEQHFGPGTRLTVT.

This clonotype has just a few counts. The chain recombines TRBV27 with TRBJ2-1, with 8 bases identical to TRBD2. Germline CDR1 and CDR2: MNHEY and SMNVEV (reference sequence). Losses at the gene ends were 6 bases for V and 6 bases for J; bases not matched to a gene: 10. The CDR3 totals 15 residues. CDR3 residues: CASRVGAGVFNEQFF. CDR3 DNA sequence: TGTGCCAGCAGGGTCGGAGCGGGGGTTTTCAATGAGCAGTTCTTC.

There are many counts of this clonotype. The chain carries TRBV15 and TRBJ2-1, with 8 bases matching TRBD2. Germline assignment: CDR1 LNHNV and CDR2 YYDKDF (reference sequence). The CDR3 totals 16 residues. V shed 3 bases, J shed 4 bases, and the junction held 8 bases outside the gene matches. CDR3 protein: CATSRDLAGGYNEQFF. Written as DNA, the CDR3 is TGTGCCACCAGCAGGGACCTTGCGGGAGGTTACAATGAGCAGTTCTTC.

Many counts were recorded for this clonotype. The chain links TRBV6-1 to TRBJ1-1; D not certain. Between the trimmed V and J ends, which lost 6 bases and 7 bases, there was a span of 6 bases. The CDR3 is 10 amino acids. CDR1 and CDR2 from the germline V gene are MNHNS and SASEGT. In nucleotides, the CDR3 is TGTGCCAGCAGCAAGTTTGAAGCTTTCTTT. This codes for CASSKFEAFF.

Of note for this clonotype: Being one base from a much bigger clone, this may be a read error. The V call is TRBV6-5, the J call TRBJ2-7; D remains ambiguous. CDR1 and CDR2 (germline): MNHEY, SVGAGI. This CDR3 contains 15 residues. The chain's CDR3 is CASSYSPSDFYKQYF. The CDR3 DNA sequence: TGTGCCAGCAGTTACTCGCCCAGCGACTTCTACAAGCAGTACTTC.

In its sample, this clonotype was seen many times. This rearrangement joins TRBV7-9 to TRBJ2-1; 8 bases fit TRBD1. The CDR3 sequence is 14 residues long. Germline CDR1 SEHNR, CDR2 FQNEAQ (reference sequence). The junction had 7 bases not matched to a gene; V was cut back by 7 bases and J by 5 bases. CDR3 amino acids: CASKPGGAHNEQFF. The CDR3 nucleotides are TGTGCCAGCAAACCAGGGGGCGCACACAATGAGCAGTTCTTC.

The chain combines TRBV29-1 with TRBJ1-2, with TRBD1 matching 7 bases. The CDR3 runs 15 residues. V was clipped by 3 bases and J by 0 bases; unmatched bases: 7. Germline V gene lookup returns CDR1 SQVTM and CDR2 ANQGSEA. CDR3 in amino acids: CSVDDHRGTNYGYTF. CDR3 DNA sequence: TGCAGCGTTGACGACCACAGGGGCACTAACTATGGCTACACCTTC.

The sample holds many counts of this clonotype. V and J are TRBV28 and TRBJ2-7, with a tentative D call TRBD2 (5 bases). The CDR3 extends over 12 amino acids. Germline CDR1 MDHEN, CDR2 SYDVKM. Trimming shortened V by 6 bases and J by 6 bases, and 12 bases separated the two germline ends. The CDR3 nucleotides read TGTGCCAGCAGATTCAGAGGAGGCGAGCAGTACTTC. Translated, it gives CASRFRGGEQYF.

In this sample, this clonotype turned up a few times. The chain is built from TRBV7-9 and TRBJ2-3, with a possible D match to TRBD2 (6 bases). CDR3 length equals 14 residues. CDR1 SEHNR and CDR2 FQNEAQ come from the germline V gene (reference sequence). Trimming removed 5 bases at V and 4 bases at J, with 13 bases between. Here the CDR3 DNA reads TGTGCCAGCAGCCCCGGGGGAATTTCAGATACGCAGTATTTT. Protein sequence: CASSPGGISDTQYF.

This clonotype has a handful of counts. V usage is TRBV20-1 and J usage is TRBJ2-1, with 8 positions matching TRBD2. Germline V gene data show CDR1 as DFQATT and CDR2 as SNEGSKA (reference sequence). Unmatched junction bases numbered 7, after V lost 3 bases and J lost 6 bases. The CDR3 covers 14 residues. The DNA for the CDR3 is TGCAGTGCTAGTAGGGGGACTAGTCGCAATGAGCAGTTCTTC. Translation gives CSASRGTSRNEQFF.

This clonotype was detected a few times. The chain uses TRBV27 and TRBJ1-5, with D unresolved. CDR3 length: 15 amino acids. Trimming shortened V by 3 bases and J by 0 bases, and 9 bases separated the two germline ends. From germline, CDR1 is MNHEY and CDR2 SMNVEV (reference sequence). This CDR3 is CASSLAANSNQPQHF. As DNA, the CDR3 is TGTGCCAGCAGTTTGGCAGCTAATAGCAATCAGCCCCAGCATTTT.

The chain joins TRBV7-2 to TRBJ2-5, with 8 nucleotides matching TRBD1. J gave up 2 bases and V 0 bases, and 2 bases lay outside the gene matches. This CDR3 has 15 residues. Per the germline V gene, CDR1 is SGHTA and CDR2 is FQGNSA. The CDR3 loop is CASSLARTGQETQYF. CDR3 coding DNA: TGTGCCAGCAGCTTAGCCCGGACAGGGCAAGAGACCCAGTACTTC.

The J gene is TRBJ2-1, the V gene TRBV7-6; 9 nucleotides align to TRBD1. Germline V CDR1 and CDR2: SGHVS, FNYEAQ. The CDR3 spans 17 residues. V trimming: 5 bases; J trimming: 6 bases; junction bases outside the gene matches: 14. CDR3: CASSGGGGTGLRNEQFF. CDR3 DNA sequence: TGTGCCAGCAGCGGGGGGGGGGGGACAGGGCTACGCAATGAGCAGTTCTTC.

This clonotype appeared many times. V and J are TRBV2 and TRBJ2-1, with D possibly TRBD2 on 6 matching bases. There are 16 residues in the CDR3. Per germline, CDR1 SNHLY and CDR2 FYNNEI. The V end lost 4 bases, the J end lost 0 bases, and 13 bases lay between the germline ends. CDR3 DNA: TGTGCCAGCAGTGGCCTAGCGACCAGCTCCTACAATGAGCAGTTCTTC. Translating gives CASSGLATSSYNEQFF.

This clonotype was seen repeatedly, ten times or more. The rearrangement links TRBV20-1 to TRBJ2-7; 8 bases map to TRBD1. This CDR3 is built from 14 residues. From germline, CDR1 is DFQATT and CDR2 SNEGSKA (reference sequence). The ends lost 2 bases at V and 2 bases at J; junction bases unmatched: 5. CDR3 residues: CSARSRDRPYEQYF. For the CDR3, the DNA is TGCAGTGCTAGATCCCGGGACAGGCCCTACGAGCAGTACTTC.

About this clonotype: One end of the junction is discordant with germline, which a read error may explain. The chain carries TRBV6-5 and TRBJ2-7; possibly TRBD1 for D (6 bases). CDR1 and CDR2 from the germline V gene are MNHEY and SVGAGI. This CDR3 comprises 16 residues. The CDR3 nucleotides read TGTGCCAGCAGGGATAAACAGGGAACTACCTCCTACGAGCATTACTTC. Protein product: CASRDKQGTTSYEHYF.